The clone carrying this TCR beta chain was recorded at least ten times. Its antigen is not known. Cyclophosphamide on days +3 and +4 followed busulfan-fludarabine conditioning and a marrow graft. This CDR3 contains 13 residues. CDR1 and CDR2 from the germline V gene are MDHEN and SYDVKM. With 5 bases removed from V and 5 bases from J, the gap between germline ends came to 12 bases. Libraries were prepared by immunoSEQ multiplex PCR; TCRdb keeps only in-frame clonotypes and omits some of them. The sample is made up of roughly 2,900 clones, none counted only once. This specimen comes from a study of T cells after posttransplantation cyclophosphamide. Overall study results and limits: Tissue-infiltrating T cells from skin or gut overlapped little with blood T cells. After PTCy, TRB diversity resembled that of CNI/methotrexate controls.

This sequence was found in a female patient between 55 and 75 years old who received an allogeneic stem cell transplant from an unrelated donor, was CMV-positive, and had acute GVHD only. Some of the T cells may derive from the graft donor. The chain has TRBV28 and TRBJ1-1; D might be TRBD1 (5 bases). This sample comprised PBMCs, obtained 30 days after allogeneic stem cell transplant with posttransplant cyclophosphamide. CDR3 protein: CASSPPRGTEAFF. CDR3 coding DNA: TGTGCCAGCAGTCCCCCGAGGGGAACTGAAGCTTTCTTT.